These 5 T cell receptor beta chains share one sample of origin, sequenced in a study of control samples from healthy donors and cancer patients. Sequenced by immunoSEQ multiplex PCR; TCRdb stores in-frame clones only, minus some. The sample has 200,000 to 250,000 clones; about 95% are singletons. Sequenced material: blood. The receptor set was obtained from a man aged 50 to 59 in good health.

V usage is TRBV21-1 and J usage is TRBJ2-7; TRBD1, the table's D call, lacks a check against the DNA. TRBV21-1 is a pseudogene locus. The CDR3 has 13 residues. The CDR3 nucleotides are TGTGCCAATCCGACAGGGCCTGCCGACGAGCAGTACGTC. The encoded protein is CANPTGPADEQYV.

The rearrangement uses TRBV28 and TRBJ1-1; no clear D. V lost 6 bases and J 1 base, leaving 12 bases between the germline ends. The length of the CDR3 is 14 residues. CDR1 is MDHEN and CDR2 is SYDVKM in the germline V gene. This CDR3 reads CASRARVRNTEAFF. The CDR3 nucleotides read TGTGCCAGCAGGGCCAGAGTGAGGAACACTGAAGCTTTCTTT.

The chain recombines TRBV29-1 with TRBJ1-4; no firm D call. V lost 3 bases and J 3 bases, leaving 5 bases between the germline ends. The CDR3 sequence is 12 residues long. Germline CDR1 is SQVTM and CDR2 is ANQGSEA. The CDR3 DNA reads TGCAGCGTTGACGGACCTAATGAAAAACTGTTTTTT. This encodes CSVDGPNEKLFF.

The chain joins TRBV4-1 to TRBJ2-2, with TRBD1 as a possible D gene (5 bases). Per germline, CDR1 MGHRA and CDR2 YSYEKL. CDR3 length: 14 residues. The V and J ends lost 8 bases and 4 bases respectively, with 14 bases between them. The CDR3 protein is CASGFVGLTGELFF. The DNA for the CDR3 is TGCGCCAGCGGATTCGTGGGGCTCACCGGGGAGCTGTTTTTT.

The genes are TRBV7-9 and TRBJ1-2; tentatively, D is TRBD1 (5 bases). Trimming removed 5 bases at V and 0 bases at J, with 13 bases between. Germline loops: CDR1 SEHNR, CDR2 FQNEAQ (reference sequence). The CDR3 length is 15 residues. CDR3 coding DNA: TGTGCCAGCAGCCCCTGGACACAAGCTAACTATGGCTACACCTTC. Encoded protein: CASSPWTQANYGYTF.